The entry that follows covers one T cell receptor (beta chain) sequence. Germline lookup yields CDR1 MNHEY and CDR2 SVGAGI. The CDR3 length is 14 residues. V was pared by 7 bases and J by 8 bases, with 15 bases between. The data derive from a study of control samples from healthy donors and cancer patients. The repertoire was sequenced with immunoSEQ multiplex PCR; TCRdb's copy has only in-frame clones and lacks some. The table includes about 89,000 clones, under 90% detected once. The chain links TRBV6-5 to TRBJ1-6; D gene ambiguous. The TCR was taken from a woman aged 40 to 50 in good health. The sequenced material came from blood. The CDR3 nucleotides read TGTGCCAGCACCCGAACACCGGAGCATTCACCCCTCCACTTT. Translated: CASTRTPEHSPLHF.